Listed below are T cell receptor beta chains from one sample, sequenced in a study of T cells in Graves' hyperthyroidism and ophthalmopathy. Each CDR3 protein gets one entry after TCRdb re-called the multiplex PCR reads with MiXCR. The sample lists around 280,000 distinct CDR3 sequences; about 14% were seen once. Sequencing was performed on blood. These receptor sequences come from a woman in her 30s with Graves' hyperthyroidism that later progressed to Graves' ophthalmopathy. CDR3s include the opening cysteine and the closing phenylalanine or tryptophan. The order of the fields is clone size, V gene, D gene, J gene, CDR3 DNA, CDR3 protein. A D gene is named only where the DNA matches it firmly. Clone size is given for some rows only: seen once, a few or many times, or a class if the clone is expanded.

abundance: few; v_gene: TRBV7-3; d_gene: TRBD2; j_gene: TRBJ2-1; CDR3nt: TGTGCCAGCAGTTCTAGCGGGAGTGAGCAGTTCTTC; CDR3aa: CASSSSGSEQFF
abundance: few; v_gene: TRBV9; d_gene: -; j_gene: TRBJ1-3; CDR3nt: TGTGCCAGCAGCGTAGTGGGAGTTGATTCCACCATATATTTT; CDR3aa: CASSVVGVDSTIYF
abundance: many; v_gene: TRBV18; d_gene: -; j_gene: TRBJ2-3; CDR3nt: TGTGCCAGCTCACCGAGTATCCGCGGGAGCACAGATACGCAGTATTTT; CDR3aa: CASSPSIRGSTDTQYF
abundance: many; v_gene: TRBV28; d_gene: -; j_gene: TRBJ2-1; CDR3nt: TGTGCCAGCCTACCAACGGACCGAGGCGGCGATGAGCAGTTCTTC; CDR3aa: CASLPTDRGGDEQFF
abundance: many; v_gene: TRBV28; d_gene: TRBD2; j_gene: TRBJ2-7; CDR3nt: TGTGCCAGCAGGTGGGGGGGAGTCCACGAGCAGTACTTC; CDR3aa: CASRWGGVHEQYF
abundance: -; v_gene: TRBV9; d_gene: -; j_gene: TRBJ1-4; CDR3nt: TGTGACAGCAGCGTAGCTCACCCGGTACGCAGTCTCGGAAAACTGTTTTTT; CDR3aa: CDSSVAHPVRSLGKLFF
abundance: few; v_gene: TRBV19; d_gene: TRBD1; j_gene: TRBJ1-2; CDR3nt: TGTGCCAGTAGTCCTCGACAGGGTTTCTATGGCTACACCTTC; CDR3aa: CASSPRQGFYGYTF
abundance: -; v_gene: TRBV7-2; d_gene: TRBD1; j_gene: TRBJ1-2; CDR3nt: TGTGCCAGCAGCTTATGGGGCGGGACAGGGGCTGACGGCTACACCTTC; CDR3aa: CASSLWGGTGADGYTF
abundance: few; v_gene: TRBV19; d_gene: -; j_gene: TRBJ2-7; CDR3nt: TGTGCCGGTAGTATCGGGGGAGAGTTGAACGAGCAGTACTTC; CDR3aa: CAGSIGGELNEQYF
abundance: many; v_gene: TRBV7-9; d_gene: TRBD2; j_gene: TRBJ2-1; CDR3nt: TGTGCCAGCAGCGTCGGGACTAGCGGGCAGTCTATGGGGCAGTTCTTC; CDR3aa: CASSVGTSGQSMGQFF
abundance: many; v_gene: TRBV20-1; d_gene: -; j_gene: TRBJ2-5; CDR3nt: TGCAGTGCTAGAGCCCCCTTGCTAGGGCTTGGAGAGACCCAGTACTTC; CDR3aa: CSARAPLLGLGETQYF
abundance: few; v_gene: TRBV5-4; d_gene: -; j_gene: TRBJ2-3; CDR3nt: TGTGCCAGCAGCTCCCCTCCCACAGATACGCAGTATTTT; CDR3aa: CASSSPPTDTQYF
abundance: many; v_gene: TRBV6-4; d_gene: TRBD1; j_gene: TRBJ2-7; CDR3nt: TGTGCCAGCAGTGACGGGCAGGGGGCAAACTACGAGCAGTACTTC; CDR3aa: CASSDGQGANYEQYF
abundance: many; v_gene: TRBV7-8; d_gene: TRBD2; j_gene: TRBJ2-5; CDR3nt: TGTGCCAGCAGCTCCCGGACTAGCGGGAACCAAGAGACCCAGTACTTC; CDR3aa: CASSSRTSGNQETQYF
abundance: -; v_gene: TRBV19; d_gene: TRBD2; j_gene: TRBJ2-2; CDR3nt: TGTGCCAGCTTTACCGGGACTAGCGGGGACACCGGGGAGCTGTTTTTT; CDR3aa: CASFTGTSGDTGELFF
abundance: many; v_gene: TRBV24-1; d_gene: -; j_gene: TRBJ2-2; CDR3nt: TGTGCCACCAGTGATCTCAGGGAGCCGAACACCGGGGAGCTGTTTTTT; CDR3aa: CATSDLREPNTGELFF
abundance: many; v_gene: TRBV18; d_gene: -; j_gene: TRBJ2-1; CDR3nt: TGTGCCAGCTCACCAAACGCGAGTGGGGCCTACAATGAGCAGTTCTTC; CDR3aa: CASSPNASGAYNEQFF
abundance: -; v_gene: TRBV15; d_gene: -; j_gene: TRBJ2-7; CDR3nt: TGTGCCACCAGCAGCTTACGGGACCTAGATTACGAGCAGTACTTC; CDR3aa: CATSSLRDLDYEQYF
abundance: many; v_gene: TRBV18; d_gene: TRBD2; j_gene: TRBJ2-5; CDR3nt: TGTGCCAGCTCACCACGGAATAGCGGGAGGGGTGAGACCCAGTACTTC; CDR3aa: CASSPRNSGRGETQYF
abundance: many; v_gene: TRBV2; d_gene: -; j_gene: TRBJ1-6; CDR3nt: TGTGCCAGCAGTGATTCGGGGGTCTATAATTCACCCCTCCACTTT; CDR3aa: CASSDSGVYNSPLHF
abundance: -; v_gene: TRBV28; d_gene: -; j_gene: TRBJ2-2; CDR3nt: TGTGCCAGCAGTCCCCGAGGGGCCGCGAACACCGGGGAGCTGTTTTTT; CDR3aa: CASSPRGAANTGELFF
abundance: few; v_gene: TRBV7-9; d_gene: TRBD1; j_gene: TRBJ2-5; CDR3nt: TGTGCCAGCAGCTTAGTAACGGGGCTCTCAGGGGGGACCCAGTACTTC; CDR3aa: CASSLVTGLSGGTQYF
abundance: many; v_gene: TRBV7-8; d_gene: -; j_gene: TRBJ2-1; CDR3nt: TGTGCCAGCAGCTTAGTGGACCAGTACAATGAGCAGTTCTTC; CDR3aa: CASSLVDQYNEQFF
abundance: many; v_gene: TRBV7-2; d_gene: TRBD2; j_gene: TRBJ2-1; CDR3nt: TGTGCCAGCAGCTCATATAGCGGGAGGATCAATGAGCAGTTCTTC; CDR3aa: CASSSYSGRINEQFF
abundance: many; v_gene: TRBV11-1; d_gene: -; j_gene: TRBJ2-5; CDR3nt: TGTGCCAGCAGCTCCCCCATACTGGAGACCCAGTACTTC; CDR3aa: CASSSPILETQYF
abundance: -; v_gene: TRBV27; d_gene: -; j_gene: TRBJ2-2; CDR3nt: TGTGCCAGCAGTTTGGGAGGCGGGGAGCTGGTTTTT; CDR3aa: CASSLGGGELVF
abundance: many; v_gene: TRBV18; d_gene: TRBD1; j_gene: TRBJ1-1; CDR3nt: TGTGCCAGCTCAGTTACTACAGGGGGCACTGAAGCTTTCTTT; CDR3aa: CASSVTTGGTEAFF
abundance: many; v_gene: TRBV7-3; d_gene: TRBD2; j_gene: TRBJ2-5; CDR3nt: TGTGCCAGCAGAGGAATACTAGCGGAACAAGAGACCCAGTACTTC; CDR3aa: CASRGILAEQETQYF
abundance: -; v_gene: TRBV5-1; d_gene: TRBD1; j_gene: TRBJ1-1; CDR3nt: TGCGCCAGCAGAGACGGGACAGGGGCCGGCACTGAAGCTTTCTTT; CDR3aa: CASRDGTGAGTEAFF
abundance: -; v_gene: TRBV6-2/TRBV6-3; d_gene: -; j_gene: TRBJ1-4; CDR3nt: TGTGCCAGCAGTTACGGGGCCGAGTCCGGTGAAAAACTGTTTTTT; CDR3aa: CASSYGAESGEKLFF
abundance: many; v_gene: TRBV12-3/TRBV12-4; d_gene: -; j_gene: TRBJ2-5; CDR3nt: TGTGCCAGCAGTGCCGATCTAGCGACCCAGTACTTC; CDR3aa: CASSADLATQYF
abundance: many; v_gene: TRBV30; d_gene: -; j_gene: TRBJ1-1; CDR3nt: TGTGCCTGGAGTACAAAGGCTGAAGCTTTCTTT; CDR3aa: CAWSTKAEAFF
abundance: -; v_gene: TRBV27; d_gene: -; j_gene: TRBJ1-2; CDR3nt: TGTGCCAGCAGTGAGGGATTAAACTATGGCTACACCTTC; CDR3aa: CASSEGLNYGYTF
abundance: many; v_gene: TRBV7-9; d_gene: -; j_gene: TRBJ2-1; CDR3nt: TGTGCCAGCAGCCACTCGACTGCCCTTGCTAATGAGCAGTTCTTC; CDR3aa: CASSHSTALANEQFF
abundance: many; v_gene: TRBV5-1; d_gene: TRBD1; j_gene: TRBJ1-4; CDR3nt: TGCGCCAGCAGCTCTGGGACAGGCGAAACAACTAATGAAAAACTGTTTTTT; CDR3aa: CASSSGTGETTNEKLFF
abundance: -; v_gene: TRBV30; d_gene: -; j_gene: TRBJ1-3; CDR3nt: TGTGCCTGGGGCCTCACGGGCTCTGGAAACACCATATATTTT; CDR3aa: CAWGLTGSGNTIYF
abundance: few; v_gene: TRBV3-1; d_gene: -; j_gene: TRBJ2-2; CDR3nt: TGTGCCAGCAAAAGGGCGGATTCCACCGGGGAGCTGTTTTTT; CDR3aa: CASKRADSTGELFF
abundance: many; v_gene: TRBV7-8; d_gene: -; j_gene: TRBJ2-7; CDR3nt: TGTGCCAGCAGCTTAGTTTGGGACCCGAGGTCCTACGAGCAGTACTTC; CDR3aa: CASSLVWDPRSYEQYF